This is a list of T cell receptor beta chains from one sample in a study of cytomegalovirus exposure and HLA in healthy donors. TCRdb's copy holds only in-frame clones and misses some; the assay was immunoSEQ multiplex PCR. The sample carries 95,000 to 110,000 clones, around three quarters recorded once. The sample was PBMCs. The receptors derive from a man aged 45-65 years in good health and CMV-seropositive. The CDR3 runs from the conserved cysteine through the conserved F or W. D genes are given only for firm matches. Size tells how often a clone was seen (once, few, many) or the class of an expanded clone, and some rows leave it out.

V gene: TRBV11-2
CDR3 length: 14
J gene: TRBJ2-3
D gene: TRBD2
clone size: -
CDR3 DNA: TGTGCCAGCAGCCCGGGGGGACCCACAGATACGCAGTATTTT
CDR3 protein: CASSPGGPTDTQYF

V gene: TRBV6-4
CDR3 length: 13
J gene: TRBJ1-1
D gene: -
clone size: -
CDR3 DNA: TGTGCCAGCAGAGAGGCTATGAACACTGAAGCTTTCTTT
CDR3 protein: CASREAMNTEAFF

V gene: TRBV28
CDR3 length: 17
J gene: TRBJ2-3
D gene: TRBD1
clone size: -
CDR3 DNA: TGTGCCAGCAGTTCCACGAGAACAGGGGGCGAAACAGATACGCAGTATTTT
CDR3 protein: CASSSTRTGGETDTQYF

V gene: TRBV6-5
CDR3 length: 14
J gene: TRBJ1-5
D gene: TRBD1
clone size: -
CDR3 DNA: TGTGCCAGCAGGGGACAGGGGCGGTATCAGCCCCAGCATTTT
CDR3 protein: CASRGQGRYQPQHF

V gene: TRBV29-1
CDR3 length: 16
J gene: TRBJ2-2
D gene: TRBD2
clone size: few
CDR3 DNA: TGCAGCGTTCCCGGGACTAGCGGGAGCGGCACCGGGGAGCTGTTTTTT
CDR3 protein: CSVPGTSGSGTGELFF

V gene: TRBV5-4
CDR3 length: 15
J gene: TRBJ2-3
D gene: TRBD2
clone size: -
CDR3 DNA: TGTGCCAGCAGCTACTTCGGGAGGGCCGGAGATACGCAGTATTTT
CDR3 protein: CASSYFGRAGDTQYF

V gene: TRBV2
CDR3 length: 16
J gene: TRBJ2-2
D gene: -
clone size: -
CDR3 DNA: TGTGCCAGCAGTGAAGTTGGTAGCGGAAACACCGGGGAGCTGTTTTTT
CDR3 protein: CASSEVGSGNTGELFF

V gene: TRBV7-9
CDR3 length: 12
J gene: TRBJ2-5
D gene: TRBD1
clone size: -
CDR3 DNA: TGTTCCGGACAGGCCCAGCAAGAGACCCAGTACTTC
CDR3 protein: CSGQAQQETQYF

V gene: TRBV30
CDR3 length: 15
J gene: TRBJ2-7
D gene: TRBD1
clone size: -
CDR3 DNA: TGTGCCTGGAGTATCCCCGGGACAGGCCGGTACGAGCAGTACTTC
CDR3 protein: CAWSIPGTGRYEQYF

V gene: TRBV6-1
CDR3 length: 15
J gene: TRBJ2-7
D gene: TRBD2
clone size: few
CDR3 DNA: TGTGCCAGCAGTTCGACTAGCGGGGCCTCCTACGAGCAGTACTTC
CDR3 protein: CASSSTSGASYEQYF

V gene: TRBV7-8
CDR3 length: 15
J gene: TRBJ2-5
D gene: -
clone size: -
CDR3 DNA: TGTGCCAGCAGCTTAGGGAGGGCCTTACAAGAGACCCAGTACTTC
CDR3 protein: CASSLGRALQETQYF

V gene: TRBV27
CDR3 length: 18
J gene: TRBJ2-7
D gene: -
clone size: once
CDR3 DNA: TGTGCCAGCAGTTTATATGGCGCACCTGGGGCTAGCGTCTACGAGCAGTACTTC
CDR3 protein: CASSLYGAPGASVYEQYF

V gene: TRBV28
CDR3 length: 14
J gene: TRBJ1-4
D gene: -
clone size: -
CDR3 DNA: TGTGCCAGCAGCTCGTTTCAGGGTAATGAAAAACTGTTTTTT
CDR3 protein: CASSSFQGNEKLFF

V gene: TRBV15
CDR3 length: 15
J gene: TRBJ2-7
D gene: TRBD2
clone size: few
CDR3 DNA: TGTGCCACCAGCAGAGCACTAGCGGGATCCTACGAGCAGTACTTC
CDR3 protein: CATSRALAGSYEQYF

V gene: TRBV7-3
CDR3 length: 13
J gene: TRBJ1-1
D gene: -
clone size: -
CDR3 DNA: TGTGCCAGCAGCCTAACCAAGAACACTGAAGCTTTCTTT
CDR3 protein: CASSLTKNTEAFF

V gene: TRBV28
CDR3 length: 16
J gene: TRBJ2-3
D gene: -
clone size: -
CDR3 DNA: TGTGCCAGCACTGTGGGGCAGGGGATCGGGACAGATACGCAGTATTTT
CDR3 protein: CASTVGQGIGTDTQYF

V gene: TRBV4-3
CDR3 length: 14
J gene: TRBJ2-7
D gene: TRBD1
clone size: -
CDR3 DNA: TGCGCCAGCAGCCCGAACAGGGGGCCGTACGAGCAGTACTTC
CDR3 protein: CASSPNRGPYEQYF

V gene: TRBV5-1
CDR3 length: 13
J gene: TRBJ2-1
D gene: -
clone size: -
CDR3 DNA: TGCGCCAGCAGCCCGACAGTTCGCAATGAGCAGTTCTTC
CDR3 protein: CASSPTVRNEQFF

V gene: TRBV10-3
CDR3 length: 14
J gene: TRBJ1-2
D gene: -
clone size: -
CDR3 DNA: TGTGCCATCAGTGGGACTGGAATTAACTATGGCTACACCTTC
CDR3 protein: CAISGTGINYGYTF

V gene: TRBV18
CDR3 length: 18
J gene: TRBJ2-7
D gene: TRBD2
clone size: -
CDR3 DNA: TGTGCCAGCTCACTTCGAGTCTTGCTAGCGGGAATCCCCTACGAGCAGTACTTC
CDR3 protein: CASSLRVLLAGIPYEQYF

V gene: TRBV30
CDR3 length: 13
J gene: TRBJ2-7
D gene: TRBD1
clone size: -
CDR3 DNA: TGTGCCTGGAGTTTGACAGGGGGCTACGAGCAGTACTTC
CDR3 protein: CAWSLTGGYEQYF

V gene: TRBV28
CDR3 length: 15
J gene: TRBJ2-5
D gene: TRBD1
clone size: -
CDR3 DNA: TGTGCCAGCAGTTCCGGGACAGGGGTCCAAGAGACCCAGTACTTC
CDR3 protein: CASSSGTGVQETQYF

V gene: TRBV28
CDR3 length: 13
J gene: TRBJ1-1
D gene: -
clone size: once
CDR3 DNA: TGTGCCAGCAGTCGGGGGGAGTATCTCGAAGCTTTCTTT
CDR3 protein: CASSRGEYLEAFF

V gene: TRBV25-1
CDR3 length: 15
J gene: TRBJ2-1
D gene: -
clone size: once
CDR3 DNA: TGTGCCAGCAGTGAAGGGGGGGCGCGAATCAATGAGCAGTTCTTC
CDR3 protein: CASSEGGARINEQFF

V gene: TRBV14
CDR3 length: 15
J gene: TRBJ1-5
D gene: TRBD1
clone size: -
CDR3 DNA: TGTGCCAGCAGCCAAGGGACAGGGGGCTATCAGCCCCAGCATTTT
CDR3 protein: CASSQGTGGYQPQHF

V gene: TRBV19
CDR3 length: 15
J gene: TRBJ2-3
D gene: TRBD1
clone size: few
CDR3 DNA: TGTGCCAGTAACCAGGGGACAGGAGGCGCAGATACGCAGTATTTT
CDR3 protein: CASNQGTGGADTQYF

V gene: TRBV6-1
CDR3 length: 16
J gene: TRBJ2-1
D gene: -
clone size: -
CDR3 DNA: TGTGCCAGCAGTGAACAAACAGGGTACTCCTACAATGAGCAGTTCTTC
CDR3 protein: CASSEQTGYSYNEQFF

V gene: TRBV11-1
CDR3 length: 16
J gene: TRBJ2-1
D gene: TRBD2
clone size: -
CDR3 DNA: TGTGCCAGCAGCTTAGGCCTAGCGGGAGGAAGGGATGAGCAGTTCTTC
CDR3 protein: CASSLGLAGGRDEQFF

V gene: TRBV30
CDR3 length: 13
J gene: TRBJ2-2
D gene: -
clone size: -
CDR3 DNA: TGTGCCTGGAGTCCGTTCCTAGCCGGGGAGCTGTTTTTT
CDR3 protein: CAWSPFLAGELFF